Below, 20 T cell receptor beta chains from the same sample are listed, as sequenced in a study of shared clonotypes between healthy human individuals. Only in-frame clones appear in the TCRdb table, and some are missing; sequencing was by immunoSEQ multiplex PCR. Of fewer than 650,000 clones in the sample, around 78% were seen once. The sample comprised PBMCs. The receptors were gathered from a woman in her 40s in good health. Some clones in this sample may be carry-over from other donors' samples.

CDR3 coding DNA: TGCGCCAGCAGCCCTGGCAGAGTGTTAGATACGCAGTATTTT. This translates into CASSPGRVLDTQYF. V is TRBV5-1 and J is TRBJ2-3; D ambiguous. The CDR3 runs to 14 residues. V was shortened by 4 bases and J by 5 bases, with 14 bases between the two germline ends. Germline V gene data show CDR1 as SGHRS and CDR2 as YFSETQ. Variable domain in full (rest from reference TRBV5-1 and TRBJ2-3): KAGVTQTPRYLIKTRGQQVTLSCSPISGHRSVSWYQQTPGQGLQFLFEYFSETQRNKGNFPGRFSGRQFSNSRSEMNVSTLELGDSALYLCASSPGRVLDTQYFGPGTRLTVL.

This clone was seen a handful of times. The chain has TRBV30 and TRBJ1-2; D unclear. V lost 2 bases to trimming and J lost 7 bases, with 11 bases between them. Germline values: CDR1 GTSNPN, CDR2 SVGIG (reference sequence). There are 12 residues in the CDR3. CDR3: CAWSFGQFGYTF. The CDR3 DNA reads as TGTGCCTGGAGTTTTGGGCAGTTTGGCTACACCTTC.

The chain uses TRBV19 and TRBJ1-2; no clear D. The V gene's germline CDR1 is LNHDA and CDR2 SQIVND (reference sequence). V was shortened by 3 bases and J by 4 bases, with 9 bases between the two germline ends. The CDR3 sequence is 13 residues long. CDR3: CASSIFGIYGYTF. CDR3 sequence (DNA): TGTGCCAGTAGTATTTTTGGAATCTATGGCTACACCTTC. The entire variable domain, with the rest obtained from reference TRBV19 and TRBJ1-2, is as follows: DGGITQSPKYLFRKEGQNVTLSCEQNLNHDAMYWYRQDPGQGLRLIYYSQIVNDFQKGDIAEGYSVSREKKESFPLTVTSAQKNPTAFYLCASSIFGIYGYTFGSGTRLTVV.

The table lists this clone with a count of one. V and J are TRBV7-3 and TRBJ2-2; 8 nucleotides line up with TRBD2. Germline V CDR1 and CDR2: SGHTA, FQGTGA. V lost 5 bases and J lost 4; bases outside the gene matches: 12. The CDR3 has 17 residues. The CDR3 sequence: CASSQGSVAGGTGELFF. CDR3 nucleotide sequence: TGTGCCAGCAGCCAGGGCAGTGTGGCGGGAGGCACCGGGGAGCTGTTTTTT.

This sequence joins TRBV7-8 and TRBJ1-2, with TRBD1 matching over 9 bases. The J segment lost 4 bases and the V segment lost 1 base, leaving 7 bases of the junction unmatched. CDR3 size: 16 residues. CDR1 and CDR2 from the germline V gene are SGHVS and FQNEAQ. For the CDR3, the DNA is TGTGCCAGCAGCTTAGGGTGGGGACAGGGAGTCTATGGCTACACCTTC. Its translation: CASSLGWGQGVYGYTF.

This sequence joins TRBV19 and TRBJ2-1; TRBD2 aligns across 11 bases. CDR3 length: 18 amino acids. The germline gives CDR1 LNHDA, CDR2 SQIVND (reference sequence). The J segment lost 0 bases and the V segment lost 5 bases, leaving 9 bases of the junction unmatched. The CDR3 here is CASSRSSGRRSSYNEQFF. The CDR3 nucleotides are TGTGCCAGTAGTCGTTCTAGCGGGAGGCGAAGCTCCTACAATGAGCAGTTCTTC.

CDR3 sequence: CASSLWDTIYF. DNA for the CDR3: TGTGCCAGCAGCCTTTGGGACACCATATATTTT. V usage is TRBV14 and J usage is TRBJ1-3; D gene uncertain. The length of the CDR3 is 11 residues. Trimming took off 4 bases at V and 8 bases at J, with 6 bases between the two ends. From germline, CDR1 is SGHDN and CDR2 FVKESK.

The CDR3 DNA is TGCAGCGTTTCAGGGACTAGCGGATTCACAGATACGCAGTATTTT. As protein: CSVSGTSGFTDTQYF. The rearrangement joins TRBV29-1 to TRBJ2-3; 11 nucleotides match TRBD2. CDR1 and CDR2 from the germline V gene are SQVTM and ANQGSEA. The V gene end was trimmed by 5 bases and the J gene end by 2 bases; junction bases not matched to a gene: 6. The CDR3 has 15 amino acids.

With respect to this clone: A far larger clone is one base from this, pointing to a likely read error. V is TRBV29-1 and J is TRBJ1-4, with D perhaps TRBD1 (6 bases). The CDR3 has 14 amino acids. CDR1 is SQVTM and CDR2 is ANQGSEA in the germline V gene. The CDR3 loop reads CSVEAVGGVEKLSF. The CDR3 DNA reads as TGCAGCGTTGAAGCGGTGGGGGGCGTTGAAAAACTGTCTTTT. Variable domain in full (rest from reference TRBV29-1 and TRBJ1-4): SAVISQKPSRDICQRGTSLTIQCQVDSQVTMMFWYRQQPGQSLTLIATANQGSEATYESGFVIDKFPISRPNLTFSTLTVSNMSPEDSSIYLCSVEAVGGVEKLSFGSGTQLSVL.

The rearrangement joins TRBV7-8 to TRBJ1-2; tentatively, D is TRBD1 (6 bases). V lost 4 bases and J lost 2, with 14 bases in between. The CDR3 runs to 15 residues. In germline, CDR1 is SGHVS, CDR2 FQNEAQ. CDR3 amino acids: CASSSWDNQNYGYTF. CDR3 sequence (DNA): TGTGCCAGCAGCTCATGGGACAATCAAAACTATGGCTACACCTTC.

In this sample, this clone turned up once. The chain uses TRBV21-1 and TRBJ2-2. TRBV21-1 is an annotated pseudogene. CDR3 length: 15 residues. The CDR3 protein is CASSPRLTNTGELFF. The CDR3 nucleotides are TGTGCCAGCAGCCCACGCCTTACCAACACCGGGGAGCTGTTTTTT.

V gene TRBV7-9 combines with J gene TRBJ2-3; TRBD2 matches at 13 bases. The V gene end was trimmed by 5 bases and the J gene end by 5 bases; junction bases not matched to a gene: 7. Looked up from germline, CDR1 is SEHNR and CDR2 is FQNEAQ (reference sequence). The CDR3 totals 16 residues. CDR3 residues: CASSIGTSGAEDTQYF. The CDR3 DNA reads TGTGCCAGCAGCATCGGGACTAGCGGGGCCGAAGATACGCAGTATTTT.

The chain uses TRBV5-1 and TRBJ1-2; possible D gene TRBD1, 6 bases. Germline V gene lookup returns CDR1 SGHRS and CDR2 YFSETQ. Between the trimmed V and J ends, which lost 0 bases and 6 bases, there was a span of 15 bases. The CDR3 has 15 residues. CDR3 in amino acids: CASSLAGRGEDGYTF. CDR3 DNA: TGCGCCAGCAGCTTGGCCGGCAGGGGAGAGGATGGCTACACCTTC.

As to this clone: The sample contains more than one DNA sequence encoding this CDR3. The chain has TRBV28 and TRBJ2-5, with a weak D call TRBD1 (7 bases). V lost 1 base and J 5 bases, leaving 14 bases between the germline ends. CDR1 MDHEN and CDR2 SYDVKM come from the germline V gene. This CDR3 is built from 15 residues. The CDR3 bases are TGTGCCAGCAGTTTATTGGCAGGGGGAGGCGAGACCCAGTACTTC. Its protein is CASSLLAGGGETQYF.

The V call is TRBV19, the J call TRBJ2-7, with a weak D call TRBD1 (6 bases). Germline assignment: CDR1 LNHDA and CDR2 SQIVND (reference sequence). CDR3 length: 14 residues. V lost 4 bases and J 6 bases, leaving 16 bases between the germline ends. The CDR3 nucleotides read TGTGCCAGTAGTAACAGGGAAGTACGTGCCGAGCAGTACTTC. Its protein product is CASSNREVRAEQYF.

The rearrangement links TRBV5-4 to TRBJ2-3; 9 bases are a match to TRBD2. Trimming took 0 bases from V and 0 from J; bases not matched to a gene: 8. The CDR3 is 18 amino acids. Germline CDR1 SGHNT, CDR2 YYREEE (reference sequence). The CDR3 here is CASSLVPGTSRSTDTQYF. CDR3 coding DNA: TGTGCCAGCAGCTTGGTTCCCGGGACTAGCCGAAGCACAGATACGCAGTATTTT.

The chain recombines TRBV7-2 with TRBJ1-2; 8 nucleotides match TRBD1. The CDR3 contains 13 residues. CDR1 is SGHTA, CDR2 FQGNSA, per germline. V was pared by 5 bases and J by 4 bases, with 3 bases of the junction left unmatched. CDR3 region: CASSGDRRYGYTF. Here the CDR3 DNA reads TGTGCCAGCAGCGGGGACAGGCGCTATGGCTACACCTTC.

The chain has TRBV30 and TRBJ2-7; D possibly corresponds to TRBD1 (5 bases). The CDR3 has 12 residues. Per the germline V gene, CDR1 is GTSNPN and CDR2 is SVGIG (reference sequence). Trimming removed 2 bases from V and 9 bases from J, with 14 bases in between. CDR3 DNA: TGTGCCTGGAGTCAGGGTCCTACGAGGCAGTACTTC. Translation gives CAWSQGPTRQYF. The full variable domain, in which reference TRBV30 and TRBJ2-7 provide the parts outside the CDR3, is SQTIHQWPATLVQPVGSPLSLECTVEGTSNPNLYWYRQAAGRGLQLLFYSVGIGQISSEVPQNLSASRPQDRQFILSSKKLLLSDSGFYLCAWSQGPTRQYFGPGTRLTVT.

The chain is built from TRBV29-1 and TRBJ1-2; D might be TRBD1 (5 bases). The CDR3 is 11 amino acids. Trimming pared 4 bases from V and 12 bases from J, leaving 15 bases between. CDR1 is SQVTM and CDR2 is ANQGSEA in the germline V gene. DNA for the CDR3: TGCAGCGTTGCTCACGGAGGGGAAAACACCTTC. Encoded protein: CSVAHGGENTF.

At least ten counts were recorded for this clone. The CDR3 here is CASSEERGDTGELFF. CDR3 nucleotides: TGTGCCAGCAGTGAAGAGCGGGGGGACACCGGGGAGCTGTTTTTT. The chain carries TRBV2 and TRBJ2-2; 9 nucleotides agree with TRBD2. This CDR3 comprises 15 residues. V lost 1 base, J lost 3 bases, and 0 bases stayed unmatched. Germline CDR1 reads SNHLY; CDR2 reads FYNNEI. The full variable domain, with the rest looked up from reference TRBV2 and TRBJ2-2, is EPEVTQTPSHQVTQMGQEVILRCVPISNHLYFYWYRQILGQKVEFLVSFYNNEISEKSEIFDDQFSVERPDGSNFTLKIRSTKLEDSAMYFCASSEERGDTGELFFGEGSRLTVL.